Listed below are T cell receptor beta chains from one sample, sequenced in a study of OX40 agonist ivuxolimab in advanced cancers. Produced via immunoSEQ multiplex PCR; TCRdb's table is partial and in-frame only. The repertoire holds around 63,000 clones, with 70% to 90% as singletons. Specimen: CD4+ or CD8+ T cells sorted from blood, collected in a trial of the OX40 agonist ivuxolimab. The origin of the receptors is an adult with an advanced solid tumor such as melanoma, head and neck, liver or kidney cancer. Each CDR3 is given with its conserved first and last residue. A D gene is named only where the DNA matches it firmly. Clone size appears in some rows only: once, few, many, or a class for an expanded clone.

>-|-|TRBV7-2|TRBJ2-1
CASSLARREQFF
TGTGCCAGCAGCTTAGCGAGGAGAGAGCAGTTCTTC
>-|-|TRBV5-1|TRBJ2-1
CASSGGLAGPNEQFF
TGCGCCAGCAGCGGGGGACTCGCCGGCCCCAATGAGCAGTTCTTC
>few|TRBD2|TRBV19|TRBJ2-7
CASSPWGTSASNYEQYF
TGTGCCAGTAGTCCCTGGGGGACTAGCGCTTCGAACTACGAGCAGTACTTC
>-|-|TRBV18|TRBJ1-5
CASTTGSAGQPQHF
TGTGCCAGCACTACCGGGTCGGCAGGTCAGCCCCAGCATTTT
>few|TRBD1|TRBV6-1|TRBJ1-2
CASSEEAGGSGYTF
TGTGCCAGCAGTGAAGAGGCAGGGGGCTCGGGCTACACCTTC
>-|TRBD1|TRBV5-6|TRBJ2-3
CASSLSRGSGDTQYF
TGTGCCAGCAGCTTGTCCAGGGGGAGTGGAGATACGCAGTATTTT
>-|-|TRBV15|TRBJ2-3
CATSYSTDTQYF
TGTGCCACCAGTTATAGCACAGATACGCAGTATTTT
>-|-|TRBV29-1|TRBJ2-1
CSLDSYNEQFF
TGCAGCTTAGATTCCTACAATGAGCAGTTCTTC
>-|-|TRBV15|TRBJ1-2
CATSRAWFDYGYTF
TGTGCCACCAGCAGAGCGTGGTTTGACTATGGCTACACCTTC
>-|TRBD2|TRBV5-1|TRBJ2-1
CASSLSGRADNEQFF
TGCGCCAGCAGCTTGAGCGGGAGGGCCGACAATGAGCAGTTCTTC
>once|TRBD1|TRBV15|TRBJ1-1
CATSRGGTGGMNTEAFF
TGTGCCACCAGCAGAGGAGGGACAGGGGGCATGAACACTGAAGCTTTCTTT
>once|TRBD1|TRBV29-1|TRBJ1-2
CSVVKGQGEGGYTF
TGCAGCGTTGTTAAAGGACAGGGGGAGGGAGGCTACACCTTC
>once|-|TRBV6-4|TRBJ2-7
CASKETRFGPRSPYEQYF
TGTGCCAGCAAGGAGACGAGGTTCGGGCCCCGCTCCCCCTACGAGCAGTACTTC
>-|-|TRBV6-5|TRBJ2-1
CASSYRGKGNEQFF
TGTGCCAGCAGTTACCGGGGGAAGGGCAATGAGCAGTTCTTC
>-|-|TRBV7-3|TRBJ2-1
CASSLTPDLRNNEQFF
TGTGCCAGCAGCTTAACTCCCGACTTGAGGAACAATGAGCAGTTCTTC
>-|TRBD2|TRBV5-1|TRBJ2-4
CASSLGSGNKNIQYF
TGCGCCAGCAGCTTGGGTAGCGGGAACAAAAACATTCAGTACTTC
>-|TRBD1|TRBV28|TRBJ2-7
CASSDRGLVYEQYF
TGTGCCAGCAGCGACAGGGGCCTTGTATACGAGCAGTACTTC
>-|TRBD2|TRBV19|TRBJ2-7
CASSPGLAGVEQYF
TGTGCCAGTAGTCCGGGACTAGCGGGAGTCGAGCAGTACTTC
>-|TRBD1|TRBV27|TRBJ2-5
CASSNRGWETQYF
TGTGCCAGCAGCAACAGGGGGTGGGAGACCCAGTACTTC
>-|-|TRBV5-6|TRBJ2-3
CASSLASIADTQYF
TGTGCCAGCAGCTTAGCCAGTATAGCAGATACGCAGTATTTT
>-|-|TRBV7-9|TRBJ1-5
CASSTTGTNQPQHF
TGTGCCAGCAGCACAACGGGTACCAATCAGCCCCAGCATTTT
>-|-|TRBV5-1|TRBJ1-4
CASSLESDATNEKLFF
TGCGCCAGCAGCTTGGAATCAGATGCAACTAATGAAAAACTGTTTTTT